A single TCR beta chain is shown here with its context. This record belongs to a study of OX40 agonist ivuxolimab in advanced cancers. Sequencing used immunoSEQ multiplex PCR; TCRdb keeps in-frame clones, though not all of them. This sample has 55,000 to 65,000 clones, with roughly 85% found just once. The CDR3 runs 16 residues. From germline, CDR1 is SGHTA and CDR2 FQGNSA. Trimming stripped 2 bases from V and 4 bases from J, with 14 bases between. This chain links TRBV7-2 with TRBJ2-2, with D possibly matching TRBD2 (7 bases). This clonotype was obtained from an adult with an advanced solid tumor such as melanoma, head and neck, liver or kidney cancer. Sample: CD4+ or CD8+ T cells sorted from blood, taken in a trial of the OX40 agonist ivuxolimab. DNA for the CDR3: TGTGCCAGCAGCTTACGGGGAGGGGGTCGCACCGGGGAGCTGTTTTTT. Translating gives CASSLRGGGRTGELFF.